This T cell receptor (beta chain) was identified in a study of T cell repertoires in cytomegalovirus infection (dated by TCRdb to about 2019). Concerning the study at large: Recently identified HLA-C-restricted CMV epitopes, whose presentation resists viral immunomodulation, were targeted by peptide stimulations together with well-studied HLA-B-restricted epitopes. Donor HLA type was relevant to the analysis, as public TCR beta signatures indicated carriage of CMV infection together with the matching HLA type. The investigation overall reported the following: In both this cohort and an independent roughly 360-donor cohort, the cumulative frequency of public TCR beta family members distinguished carriers of CMV infection plus the relevant HLA type. The ex vivo response was dominated by HLA-C-restricted CMV-specific TCR beta clonotypes, which also provided the single most frequent clonotype in two of eight donors.

Regarding this clonotype: Its antigen has not been determined. Base qualities are not at hand, and no much larger clone is one base apart.

The germline V gene (reference sequence) provides CDR1 DFQATT and CDR2 SNEGSKA. Deletion took 1 base off V and 0 bases off J, with a span of 7 bases between the germline ends. The CDR3 has 14 amino acids, counting the end cysteine and phenylalanine. Here the CDR3 DNA is all that survives: 42 bases in frame from base 1. Reading the label with the study, this specimen's treatment or condition is: in vitro stimulation with specific CMV peptide epitopes to enrich CMV-specific T cells. The reads were generated on an Illumina HiSeq 1500. TCRdb reran the public reads through fastp at Q25 and MiXCR, keeping productive beta chains. CDR3 protein duplicates are merged, each entry listing the most common genes and DNA. In this sample the table shows just under 500,000 distinct CDR3 sequences, around 35% of which occur a single time. Of the sample, about 17% is held by the ten largest clones.

The chain joins TRBV20-1 to TRBJ2-4; there is no confident call for the D gene. This TCR was recovered from a human donor in good health (CMV status not recorded). Some clones in this sample may be carry-over from other donors' samples. The sample in question was cultured PBMCs, obtained from culture after CMV antigen stimulation. The DNA sequence reads TGCAGTGCTAGAGGCAATATAGCCAAAAACATTCAGTACTTC. The resulting protein is CSARGNIAKNIQYF.